The sequence of this T cell receptor beta chain was determined in a study of OX40 agonist ivuxolimab in advanced cancers. Clones were sequenced by immunoSEQ multiplex PCR, and TCRdb holds only the in-frame ones, with some missing. The repertoire consists of around 69,000 clones, with over 75% occurring once and the leading ten covering about 3.4%. Germline V gives CDR1 SNHLY, CDR2 FYNNEI. The CDR3 covers 14 residues. Losses at the gene ends were 9 bases for V and 6 bases for J; bases not matched to a gene: 10. Sequenced material: CD4+ or CD8+ T cells sorted from blood, taken in a trial of the OX40 agonist ivuxolimab. The TCR was taken from an adult with an advanced solid tumor such as melanoma, head and neck, liver or kidney cancer. This chain uses TRBV2 with TRBJ2-7; 11 bases match TRBD2. The CDR3 DNA reads TGTGCCAGTACCCCTTTACTAGCGGGAGCCGAGCAGTACTTC. It codes for CASTPLLAGAEQYF.